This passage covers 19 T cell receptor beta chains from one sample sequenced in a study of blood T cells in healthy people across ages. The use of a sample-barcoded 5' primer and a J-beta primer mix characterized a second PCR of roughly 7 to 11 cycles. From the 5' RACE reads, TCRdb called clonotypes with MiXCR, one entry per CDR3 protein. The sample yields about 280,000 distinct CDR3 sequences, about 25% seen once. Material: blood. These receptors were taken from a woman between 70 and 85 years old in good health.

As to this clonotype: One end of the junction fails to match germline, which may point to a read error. The CDR3 here is CASSDSAGSTDAQYF. For the CDR3, the DNA is TGTGCCAGCAGTGACTCGGCAGGTAGCACAGATGCGCAGTATTTT. V gene TRBV6-4 combines with J gene TRBJ2-3; D not certain. There are 15 residues in the CDR3. CDR1 is MRHNA, CDR2 SNTAGT, per germline.

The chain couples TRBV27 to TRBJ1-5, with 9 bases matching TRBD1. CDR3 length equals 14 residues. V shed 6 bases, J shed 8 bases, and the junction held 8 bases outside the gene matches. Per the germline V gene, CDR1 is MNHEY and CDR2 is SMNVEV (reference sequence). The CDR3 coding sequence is TGTGCCAGCAGCATTACAGGGGGCTTGGAGCCCCAGCATTTT. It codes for CASSITGGLEPQHF.

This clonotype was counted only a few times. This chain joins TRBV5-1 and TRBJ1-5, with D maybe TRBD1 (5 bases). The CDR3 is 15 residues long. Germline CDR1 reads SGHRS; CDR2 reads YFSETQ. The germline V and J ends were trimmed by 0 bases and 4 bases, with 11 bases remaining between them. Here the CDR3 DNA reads TGCGCCAGCAGCTTGGAAGGGGCAGATAATCAGCCCCAGCATTTT. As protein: CASSLEGADNQPQHF.

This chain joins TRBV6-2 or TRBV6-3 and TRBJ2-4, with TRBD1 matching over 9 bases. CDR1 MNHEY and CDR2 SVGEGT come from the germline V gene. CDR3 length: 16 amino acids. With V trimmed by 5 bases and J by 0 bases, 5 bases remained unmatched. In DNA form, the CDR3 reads TGTGCCAGCAGTGGGACAGGGAACATAGCCAAAAACATTCAGTACTTC. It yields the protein CASSGTGNIAKNIQYF.

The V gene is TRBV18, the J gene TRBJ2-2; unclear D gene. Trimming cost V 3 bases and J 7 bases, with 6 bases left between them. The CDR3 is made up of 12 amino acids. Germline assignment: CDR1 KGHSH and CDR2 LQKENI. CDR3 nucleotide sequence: TGTGCCAGCTCACCGGCCAACGGGGAGCTGTTTTTT. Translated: CASSPANGELFF.

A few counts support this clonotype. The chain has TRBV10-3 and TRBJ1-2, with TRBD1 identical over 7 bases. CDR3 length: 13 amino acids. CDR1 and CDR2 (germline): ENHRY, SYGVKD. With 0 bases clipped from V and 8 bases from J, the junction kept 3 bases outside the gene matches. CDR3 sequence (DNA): TGTGCCATCAGTGAGTCAGGGGGCGGCGGCTACACCTTC. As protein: CAISESGGGGYTF.

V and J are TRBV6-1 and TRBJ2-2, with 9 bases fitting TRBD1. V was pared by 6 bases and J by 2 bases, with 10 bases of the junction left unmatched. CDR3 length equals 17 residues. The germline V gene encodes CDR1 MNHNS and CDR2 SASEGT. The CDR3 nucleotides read TGTGCCAGCAGCCTCCCGGACAGGGGTTCCAACACCGGGGAGCTGTTTTTT. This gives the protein CASSLPDRGSNTGELFF.

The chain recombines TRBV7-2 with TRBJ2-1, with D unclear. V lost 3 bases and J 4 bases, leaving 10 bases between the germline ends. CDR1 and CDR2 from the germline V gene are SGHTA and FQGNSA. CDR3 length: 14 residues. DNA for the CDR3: TGTGCCAGCAGCTTTTACAGCAAATACAATGAGCAGTTCTTC. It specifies CASSFYSKYNEQFF.

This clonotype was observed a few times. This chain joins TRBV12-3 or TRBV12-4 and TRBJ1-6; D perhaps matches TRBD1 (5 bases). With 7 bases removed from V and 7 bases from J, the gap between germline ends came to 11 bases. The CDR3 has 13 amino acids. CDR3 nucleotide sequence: TGTGCCAGCACCTTCGGGGGGAATTCACCCCTCCACTTT. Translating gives CASTFGGNSPLHF.

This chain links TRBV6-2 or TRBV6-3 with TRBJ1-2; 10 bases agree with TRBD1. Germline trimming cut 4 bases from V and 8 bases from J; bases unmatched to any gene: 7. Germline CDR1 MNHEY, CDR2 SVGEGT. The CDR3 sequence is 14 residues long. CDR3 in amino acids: CASSSQGQGSGYTF. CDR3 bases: TGTGCCAGCAGTTCCCAGGGACAGGGGAGCGGCTACACCTTC.

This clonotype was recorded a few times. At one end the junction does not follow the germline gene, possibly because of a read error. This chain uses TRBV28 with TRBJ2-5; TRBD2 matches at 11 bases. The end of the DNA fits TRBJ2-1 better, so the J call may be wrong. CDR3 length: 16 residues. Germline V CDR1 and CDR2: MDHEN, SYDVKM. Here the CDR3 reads CTSSLGGTSGHNEQFF. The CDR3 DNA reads TGTACCAGCAGTTTGGGCGGGACTAGCGGACACAATGAGCAGTTCTTC.

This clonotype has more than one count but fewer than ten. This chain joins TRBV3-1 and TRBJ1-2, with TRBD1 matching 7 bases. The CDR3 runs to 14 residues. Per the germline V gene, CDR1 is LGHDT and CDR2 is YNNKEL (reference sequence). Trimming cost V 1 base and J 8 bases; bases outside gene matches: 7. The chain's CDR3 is CASSQGDSGSGYTF. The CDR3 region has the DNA TGTGCCAGCAGCCAAGGGGACAGTGGATCCGGCTACACCTTC.

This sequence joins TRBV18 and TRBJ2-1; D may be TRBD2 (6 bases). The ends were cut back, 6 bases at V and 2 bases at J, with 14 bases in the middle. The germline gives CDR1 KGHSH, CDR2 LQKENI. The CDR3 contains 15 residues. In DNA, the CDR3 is TGTGCCAGCTCCGGAGGGACCCCAACCTACAATGAGCAGTTCTTC. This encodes CASSGGTPTYNEQFF.

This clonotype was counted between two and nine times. The CDR3 reads CASSFSQANSYEQYF. The CDR3 coding sequence is TGTGCCAGCAGTTTTTCACAGGCGAACTCCTACGAGCAGTACTTC. The J gene is TRBJ2-5, the V gene TRBV6-6; weak D call: TRBD1 (5 bases). The J call could be wrong; TRBJ2-7 is a better fit for the DNA end. The CDR3 contains 15 residues. Per the germline V gene, CDR1 is MNHNY and CDR2 is SVGAGI (reference sequence).

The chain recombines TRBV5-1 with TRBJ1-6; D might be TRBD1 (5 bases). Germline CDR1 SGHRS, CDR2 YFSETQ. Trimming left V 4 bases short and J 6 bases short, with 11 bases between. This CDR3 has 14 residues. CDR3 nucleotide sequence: TGCGCCAGCAGCCCCGGGACGATTAATTCACCCCTCCACTTT. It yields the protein CASSPGTINSPLHF. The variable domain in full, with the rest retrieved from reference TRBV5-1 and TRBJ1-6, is KAGVTQTPRYLIKTRGQQVTLSCSPISGHRSVSWYQQTPGQGLQFLFEYFSETQRNKGNFPGRFSGRQFSNSRSEMNVSTLELGDSALYLCASSPGTINSPLHFGNGTRLTVT.

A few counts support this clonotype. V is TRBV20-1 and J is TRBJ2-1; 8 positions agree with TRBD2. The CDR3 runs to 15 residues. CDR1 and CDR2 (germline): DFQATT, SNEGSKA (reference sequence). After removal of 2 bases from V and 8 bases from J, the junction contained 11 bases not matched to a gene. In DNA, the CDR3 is TGCAGTGCTAGACTCCCGGGACTAGGATTCGATGAGCAGTTCTTC. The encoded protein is CSARLPGLGFDEQFF.

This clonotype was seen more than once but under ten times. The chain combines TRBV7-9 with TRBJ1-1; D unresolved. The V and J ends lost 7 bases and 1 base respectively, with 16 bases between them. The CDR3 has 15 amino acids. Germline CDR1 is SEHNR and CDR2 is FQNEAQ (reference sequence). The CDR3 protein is CASIISVDRNTEAFF. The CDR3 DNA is TGTGCCAGCATCATTTCTGTCGACCGGAACACTGAAGCTTTCTTT. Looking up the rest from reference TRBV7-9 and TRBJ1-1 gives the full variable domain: DTGVSQNPRHKITKRGQNVTFRCDPISEHNRLYWYRQTLGQGPEFLTYFQNEAQLEKSRLLSDRFSAERPKGSFSTLEIQRTEQGDSAMYLCASIISVDRNTEAFFGQGTRLTVV.

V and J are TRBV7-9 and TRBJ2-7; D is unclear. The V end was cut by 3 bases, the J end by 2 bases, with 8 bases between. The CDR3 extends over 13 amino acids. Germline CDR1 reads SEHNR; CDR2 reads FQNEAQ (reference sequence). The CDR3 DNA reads TGTGCCAGCAGCTTGGCCGATACCTACGAGCAGTACTTC. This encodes CASSLADTYEQYF. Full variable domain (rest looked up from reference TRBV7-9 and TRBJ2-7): DTGVSQNPRHKITKRGQNVTFRCDPISEHNRLYWYRQTLGQGPEFLTYFQNEAQLEKSRLLSDRFSAERPKGSFSTLEIQRTEQGDSAMYLCASSLADTYEQYFGPGTRLTVT.

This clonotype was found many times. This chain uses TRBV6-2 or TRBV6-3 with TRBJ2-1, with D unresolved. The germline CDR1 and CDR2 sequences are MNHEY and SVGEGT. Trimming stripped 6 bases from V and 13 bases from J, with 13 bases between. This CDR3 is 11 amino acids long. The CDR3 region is CASRVKLVQFF. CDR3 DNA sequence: TGTGCCAGCAGAGTTAAACTGGTCCAGTTCTTC.